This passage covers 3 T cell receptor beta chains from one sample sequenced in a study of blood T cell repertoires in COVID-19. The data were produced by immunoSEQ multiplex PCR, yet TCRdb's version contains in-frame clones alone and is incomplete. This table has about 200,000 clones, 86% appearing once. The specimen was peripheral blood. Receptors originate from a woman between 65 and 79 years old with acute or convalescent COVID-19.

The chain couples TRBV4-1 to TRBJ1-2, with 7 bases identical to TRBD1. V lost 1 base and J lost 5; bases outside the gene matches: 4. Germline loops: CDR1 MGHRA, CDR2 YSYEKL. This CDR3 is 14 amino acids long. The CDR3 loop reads CASSQGQGRYGYTF. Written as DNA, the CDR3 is TGCGCCAGCAGCCAAGGACAGGGCCGTTATGGCTACACCTTC.

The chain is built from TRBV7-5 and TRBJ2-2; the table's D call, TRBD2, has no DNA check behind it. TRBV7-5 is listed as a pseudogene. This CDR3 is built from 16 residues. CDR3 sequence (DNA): TGTGTCAGAAGCTACGGGACTAGCGGTTACACCGGGGAGCTGTTTTTT. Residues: CVRSYGTSGYTGELFF.

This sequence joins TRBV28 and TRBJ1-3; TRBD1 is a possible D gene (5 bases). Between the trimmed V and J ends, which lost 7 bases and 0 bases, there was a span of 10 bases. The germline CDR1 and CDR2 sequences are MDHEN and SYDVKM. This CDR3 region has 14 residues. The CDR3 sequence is CASIAGGSGNTIYF. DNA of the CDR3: TGTGCCAGCATAGCGGGGGGCTCTGGAAACACCATATATTTT.